These T cell receptor beta chains were read from a single sample in a study of blood T cell repertoires in COVID-19. Repertoires were generated with immunoSEQ multiplex PCR, while TCRdb's copy carries only in-frame clones and drops some. The sample includes 100,000 or so clones, approximately 84% seen only once; the top ten take about a tenth. The specimen was peripheral blood. The receptors originated from a middle-aged man with active or convalescent COVID-19. The CDR3 runs from the conserved cysteine through the conserved F or W. A D gene is named only where the DNA matches it firmly. For some rows the clone size is stated as once, few or many, or as a class when expanded; others skip it.

TRBV7-2	NA	TRBJ1-6	NA	TGTGCCAGCAGCCCAGGTGGGAATTCACCCCTCCACTTT	CASSPGGNSPLHF
TRBV19	TRBD1	TRBJ2-3	NA	TGTGCCAGTAGTTCCCCGGGACAGGGCTTTCGGGATACGCAGTATTTT	CASSSPGQGFRDTQYF
TRBV10-3	NA	TRBJ1-4	NA	TGTGCCATCAGTGAGTCACGGGACTCTGTCGGTACGGAACTGTTTTTT	CAISESRDSVGTELFF
TRBV4-2	TRBD1	TRBJ2-3	NA	TGTGCCAGCAGCCTCACAGGACAGGGGGTGACAGATACGCAGTATTTT	CASSLTGQGVTDTQYF
TRBV7-8	TRBD1	TRBJ2-3	NA	TGTGCCAGCAGCGCCAGGGGGCAAGATACGCAGTATTTT	CASSARGQDTQYF
TRBV15	TRBD1	TRBJ1-5	NA	TGTGCCACCAGCAGAGATCGGACAGGTTTTCAGCCCCAGCATTTT	CATSRDRTGFQPQHF
TRBV2	TRBD1	TRBJ1-1	once	TGTGCCAGCAGAGGGGACAGGGGCGGCACTGAAGCTTTCTTT	CASRGDRGGTEAFF
TRBV7-2	NA	TRBJ2-3	NA	TGTGCCAGCAGCTTAGACATCACAGATACGCAGTATTTT	CASSLDITDTQYF
TRBV11-2	TRBD1	TRBJ2-3	NA	TGTGCCAGCAGCTTAGATAAGGGACAGGGTCCAGATACGCAGTATTTT	CASSLDKGQGPDTQYF
TRBV2	TRBD1	TRBJ1-1	NA	TGTGCCAGCAGCTCGGACAGGGGGCGTATTGAAGCTTTCTTT	CASSSDRGRIEAFF
TRBV10-3	NA	TRBJ2-1	NA	TGTGCCATCAGCCTTTCGGGTTTCTACAATGAGCAGTTCTTC	CAISLSGFYNEQFF
TRBV21-1	NA	TRBJ1-4	NA	TGTGCCAGCGGGGAGGCAGGGTCGGAAAAACTGTTTTTT	CASGEAGSEKLFF
TRBV24-1	TRBD1	TRBJ2-5	NA	TGTGCCACCAGTGATATCGGGACAGGGCAGTACTTC	CATSDIGTGQYF
TRBV19	TRBD2	TRBJ2-1	NA	TGTGCCAGTAGTATGCTAGCGGGGACCTTATACAATGAGCAGTTCTTC	CASSMLAGTLYNEQFF
TRBV2	TRBD2	TRBJ2-5	NA	TGTGCCAGCAGTGATACTAGCGGGGTGGAGACCCAGTACTTC	CASSDTSGVETQYF
TRBV6-4	NA	TRBJ2-3	NA	TGTGCCAACCGGGACAACACAGATACGCAGTATTTT	CANRDNTDTQYF
TRBV5-1	TRBD1	TRBJ1-4	NA	TGCGCCAGCAGCTTCGACAGGGGGTCTGAAAAACTGTTTTTT	CASSFDRGSEKLFF
TRBV19	TRBD2	TRBJ2-1	NA	TGTGCCAGTAGTATGGAGGGACTAGCGGGGGGGGATGAGCAGTTCTTC	CASSMEGLAGGDEQFF
TRBV10-3	NA	TRBJ1-4	NA	TGTGCCATCAGCGCCCAGGGTAATGAAAAACTGTTTTTT	CAISAQGNEKLFF
TRBV9	TRBD1	TRBJ1-5	NA	TGTGCCAGCAGCGTACAAGGGGGCACCAATCAGCCCCAGCATTTT	CASSVQGGTNQPQHF
TRBV7-2	NA	TRBJ1-3	NA	TGTGCCAGCAGCCTACAGAGTGGCGACACCATATATTTT	CASSLQSGDTIYF
TRBV6-2/TRBV6-3	TRBD2	TRBJ2-5	NA	TGTGCCAGCAGTCGACTAGCGGTCGGGAAGACCCAGTACTTC	CASSRLAVGKTQYF
TRBV6-5	TRBD1	TRBJ1-6	NA	TGTGCCAGCAGAGACAGGGCCGGGTCACCCCTCCACTTT	CASRDRAGSPLHF
TRBV21-1	NA	TRBJ1-6	NA	TGTGCCAGCAGCAATAGGGCAGGGGGCAATTCACCCCTCCACTTT	CASSNRAGGNSPLHF
TRBV25-1	NA	TRBJ1-6	NA	TGTGCCAGCAGTGAATCAGGGGTCCCGTATAATTCACCCCTCCACTTT	CASSESGVPYNSPLHF
TRBV9	NA	TRBJ2-1	NA	TGCGCCAGCAGCGCCCCCGCGGGCCTATCCTACAATGAGCAGTTCTTC	CASSAPAGLSYNEQFF
TRBV4-1	TRBD1	TRBJ2-1	few	TGCGCCAGCAGCTGGGACAGGGACAATGAGCAGTTCTTC	CASSWDRDNEQFF
TRBV29-1	NA	TRBJ2-1	NA	TGCAGCGTTGAATCGGTACCCAATCGGCAGTTCTTC	CSVESVPNRQFF
TRBV5-4	NA	TRBJ1-3	NA	TGTGCCAGCAGTGTTGACAGGCTCGCTGGAAACACCATATATTTT	CASSVDRLAGNTIYF